This TCR beta chain came from a study of T-cell reconstitution after alpha-beta-depleted transplantation in children. This clonotype was recorded a few times. Unique molecular identifiers tagged the TCRbeta library. One entry per CDR3 protein, called by TCRdb with MiXCR from the PCR reads. The table lists 250,000 to 350,000 distinct CDR3 sequences, more than 8% of them singletons. The germline gives CDR1 SGHDT, CDR2 YYEEEE. This CDR3 spans 14 amino acids. The V end was cut by 0 bases, the J end by 1 base, with 7 bases between. The receptor was isolated from a human donor who donated a stem cell graft to a child with SCID. The sample in question was PBMCs from the stem cell graft donor, obtained from the stem cell graft. The chain couples TRBV5-6 to TRBJ1-1; D gene unclear. The CDR3 bases are TGTGCCAGCAGCTTGGCGGCGGGGAACACTGAAGCTTTCTTT. It specifies CASSLAAGNTEAFF. The whole variable domain, filled in from reference TRBV5-6 and TRBJ1-1, reads DAGVTQSPTHLIKTRGQQVTLRCSPKSGHDTVSWYQQALGQGPQFIFQYYEEEERQRGNFPDRFSGHQFPNYSSELNVNALLLGDSALYLCASSLAAGNTEAFFGQGTRLTVV.